The T cell receptor beta chain under discussion was sequenced for a study of shared clonotypes between healthy human individuals. The CDR3 is 14 residues long. Looked up from germline, CDR1 is SGHRS and CDR2 is YFSETQ. V dropped 4 bases and J dropped 1 base, with 10 bases sitting between them. Profiling relied on immunoSEQ multiplex PCR, and the TCRdb table lists in-frame clones only, not all of them. The sample shows some 790,000 clones, roughly two thirds of them seen only once. This clone was seen only a few times. Other DNA sequences from this sample encode an identical CDR3 as well. The sequence was obtained from a young woman in good health. The gene calls are TRBV5-1 and TRBJ2-3; D may be TRBD1 (5 bases). The sequenced material came from memory CD4+ T cells sorted from blood. Regarding subset: CD45RA-negative fraction. The CDR3 loop is CASSPQGGTDTQYF. In DNA form, the CDR3 reads TGCGCCAGCAGCCCACAAGGGGGCACAGATACGCAGTATTTT.